Listed here are 25 T cell receptor beta chains from one sample, sequenced in a study of T cell repertoires in cytomegalovirus infection. TCRdb processed the reads anew with MiXCR; each CDR3 protein has one entry. The sample yields under 500,000 distinct CDR3 sequences, roughly 43% seen once. For these TCRs, the target antigens are not known. The sequencing here drew on cultured PBMCs, taken from culture after CMV antigen stimulation. The source is a human donor in good health (CMV status not recorded). Some clones in this sample may be carry-over from other donors' samples.

This clonotype was detected ten times or more. The V gene is TRBV7-2, the J gene TRBJ2-3, with D unresolved. The CDR3 extends over 16 amino acids. Trimming took 4 bases from V and 1 from J, leaving 15 bases between them. Germline CDR1 SGHTA, CDR2 FQGNSA. The CDR3 region has the DNA TGTGCCAGCAGCTCCCACTCAACTTGGGGCACAGATACGCAGTATTTT. It translates to CASSSHSTWGTDTQYF.

The gene calls are TRBV5-6 and TRBJ1-1; 8 bases line up with TRBD1. V dropped 4 bases and J dropped 0; count of bases not matched to a gene: 5. Germline V gene lookup returns CDR1 SGHDT and CDR2 YYEEEE. This CDR3 is 15 amino acids long. CDR3 nucleotides: TGTGCCAGCAGCGATAACAGGGGGTTGAACACTGAAGCTTTCTTT. Protein product: CASSDNRGLNTEAFF.

The rearrangement uses TRBV3-1 and TRBJ2-7; 11 nucleotides match TRBD2. In germline, CDR1 is LGHDT, CDR2 YNNKEL (reference sequence). V was clipped by 4 bases and J by 0 bases; unmatched bases: 5. The CDR3 is 16 amino acids. CDR3 nucleotides: TGTGCCAGCAGCCCGGGACTAGCGGACTTCTCCTACGAGCAGTACTTC. Protein sequence: CASSPGLADFSYEQYF.

Only a few counts were recorded for this clonotype. This likely comes from a read error, as the CDR3 has no conserved phenylalanine or tryptophan at its end. Written as DNA, the CDR3 is TGTGCCAGCAGCGCCGACAGGGGCGACGAGCAGTACTTA. Its protein product is CASSADRGDEQYL. The rearrangement uses TRBV7-4 and TRBJ2-7; TRBD1 agrees at 8 bases. The CDR3 has 13 residues. Germline CDR1 is SGHVT and CDR2 is SQSDAQ. V was pared by 5 bases and J by 5 bases, with 5 bases of the junction left unmatched.

The chain joins TRBV19 to TRBJ1-5; D ambiguous. Germline V gives CDR1 LNHDA, CDR2 SQIVND (reference sequence). V was cut by 3 bases and J by 5 bases, with 14 bases left in between. The CDR3 totals 15 residues. CDR3 loop: CASSIYRADDQPQHF. In DNA form, the CDR3 reads TGTGCCAGTAGTATTTATAGGGCCGACGATCAGCCCCAGCATTTT.

V is TRBV6-1 and J is TRBJ2-3; D is uncertain. In germline, CDR1 is MNHNS, CDR2 SASEGT. Trimming pared 6 bases from V and 2 bases from J, leaving 12 bases between. The CDR3 is 14 residues long. CDR3 bases: TGTGCCAGCAGGACTCTCAGCACCACAGATACGCAGTATTTT. Translating it yields CASRTLSTTDTQYF.

CDR3 in DNA: TGTGCCAGCAGCATCCTGACAGGGGGATCCTCTGGAAACACCATATATTTT. It specifies CASSILTGGSSGNTIYF. The chain carries TRBV7-9 and TRBJ1-3, with 9 bases aligning to TRBD1. J lost 0 bases, V lost 5 bases, and 8 bases had no gene match. Germline V CDR1 and CDR2: SEHNR, FQNEAQ (reference sequence). This CDR3 has 17 residues.

This clonotype was found a few times. The chain couples TRBV7-2 to TRBJ2-1; D is uncertain. The germline V and J ends were trimmed by 1 base and 7 bases, with 14 bases remaining between them. The germline V gene has CDR1 SGHTA and CDR2 FQGNSA. CDR3 length: 15 amino acids. This CDR3 reads CASSLVGGLGNEQFF. CDR3 in DNA: TGTGCCAGCAGCTTAGTAGGTGGGCTGGGGAATGAGCAGTTCTTC. Looking up the rest from reference TRBV7-2 and TRBJ2-1 gives the full variable domain: GAGVSQSPSNKVTEKGKDVELRCDPISGHTALYWYRQSLGQGLEFLIYFQGNSAPDKSGLPSDRFSAERTGGSVSTLTIQRTQQEDSAVYLCASSLVGGLGNEQFFGPGTRLTVL.

V and J are TRBV7-9 and TRBJ2-7; perhaps D is TRBD1 or TRBD2 (5 bases each). Germline V CDR1 and CDR2: SEHNR, FQNEAQ (reference sequence). Trimming took off 5 bases at V and 5 bases at J, with 16 bases between the two ends. CDR3 length: 14 amino acids. The CDR3 DNA reads as TGTGCCAGCAGCCCGACGGGGAGAGGGGACGAGCAGTACTTC. Protein product: CASSPTGRGDEQYF.

The gene calls are TRBV6-5 and TRBJ2-1; D may be TRBD1 or TRBD2 (5 bases each). Germline CDR1 is MNHEY and CDR2 is SVGAGI. This CDR3 has 13 amino acids. V lost 7 bases and J lost 6, with 13 bases in between. The CDR3 loop is CASKGLARNEQFF. CDR3 DNA sequence: TGTGCCAGCAAGGGGCTAGCTCGCAATGAGCAGTTCTTC.

The J gene is TRBJ1-2, the V gene TRBV5-6; D may be TRBD1 (6 bases). From germline, CDR1 is SGHDT and CDR2 YYEEEE. Deletions cut 5 bases from V and 3 bases from J, with 14 bases between. The CDR3 loop spans 14 amino acids. CDR3 loop: CASSPGAGDYGYTF. For the CDR3, the DNA is TGTGCCAGCAGTCCGGGGGCTGGCGACTATGGCTACACCTTC.

V is TRBV12-3 or TRBV12-4 and J is TRBJ1-5; D call uncertain. This CDR3 has 14 residues. Trimming cost V 6 bases and J 0 bases, with 9 bases left between them. The CDR3 spells CASRRWGSNQPQHF. The CDR3 bases are TGTGCCAGCAGACGATGGGGTAGCAATCAGCCCCAGCATTTT.

The V and J genes are TRBV6-1 and TRBJ1-6; D not certain. V gave up 1 base and J gave up 9 bases, with 13 bases separating them. In germline, CDR1 is MNHNS, CDR2 SASEGT. The CDR3 covers 15 residues. CDR3: CASSEDPVPGSPLHF. Here the CDR3 DNA reads TGTGCCAGCAGTGAAGACCCAGTCCCCGGTTCACCCCTCCACTTT.

The rearrangement joins TRBV5-1 to TRBJ1-6; maybe TRBD1 (5 bases). V was cut by 0 bases and J by 5 bases, with 12 bases left in between. The CDR3 length is 16 residues. CDR1 is SGHRS, CDR2 YFSETQ, per germline. The CDR3 spells CASSLEGARDNSPLHF. The CDR3 DNA follows: TGCGCCAGCAGCTTGGAAGGGGCCAGGGATAATTCACCCCTCCACTTT.

The chain joins TRBV29-1 to TRBJ2-3; TRBD1 agrees at 9 bases. CDR1 is SQVTM, CDR2 ANQGSEA, per germline. The CDR3 runs to 14 residues. J was trimmed by 0 bases and V by 4 bases; bases with no gene match: 2. The CDR3 DNA is TGCAGCGTTGGGACAGGGGATAGCACAGATACGCAGTATTTT. Amino acids: CSVGTGDSTDTQYF.

This clonotype was seen ten or more times. The chain has TRBV7-8 and TRBJ2-1, with D unclear. Germline lookup yields CDR1 SGHVS and CDR2 FQNEAQ. V was cut by 6 bases and J by 3 bases, with 15 bases left in between. This CDR3 is built from 15 residues. The CDR3 DNA reads TGTGCCAGCAGGGAAGGAGAAGCGATCTACAATGAGCAGTTCTTC. Protein: CASREGEAIYNEQFF.

This clonotype was seen once. The chain uses TRBV7-6 and TRBJ2-7; 8 bases map to TRBD2. Trimming at V came to 1 base and at J to 4 bases, leaving 6 bases not matched to a gene. The CDR3 length is 15 residues. Germline CDR1 reads SGHVS; CDR2 reads FNYEAQ. This chain's CDR3 is CASSLGQRGPYEQYF. For the CDR3, the DNA is TGTGCCAGCAGCTTAGGTCAGCGGGGGCCTTACGAGCAGTACTTC.

The J gene is TRBJ2-5, the V gene TRBV6-2 or TRBV6-3, with D perhaps being TRBD1 or TRBD2 (5 bases each). Germline lookup yields CDR1 MNHEY and CDR2 SVGEGT. The V and J ends lost 2 bases and 1 base respectively, with 17 bases between them. The CDR3 spans 17 residues. This CDR3 is CASSYVKGRGSQETQYF. CDR3 bases: TGTGCCAGCAGTTACGTCAAGGGGCGAGGGAGCCAAGAGACCCAGTACTTC.

The rearrangement links TRBV20-1 to TRBJ1-4; no clear D gene. In germline, CDR1 is DFQATT, CDR2 SNEGSKA (reference sequence). The CDR3 has 13 residues. V was clipped by 5 bases and J by 8 bases, with 15 bases between them. The CDR3 DNA is TGCAGTGCTCTTGGGCCGACCGGCGAAAAACTGTTTTTT. Amino acid sequence: CSALGPTGEKLFF.

V is TRBV19 and J is TRBJ2-2; tentatively, D is TRBD2 (6 bases). Germline V gives CDR1 LNHDA, CDR2 SQIVND (reference sequence). The CDR3 sequence is 16 residues long. Trimming took off 2 bases at V and 5 bases at J, with 15 bases between the two ends. The CDR3 loop reads CASSIRDFYGTGELFF. As DNA, the CDR3 is TGTGCCAGTAGTATAAGGGACTTCTACGGGACCGGGGAGCTGTTTTTT.

In nucleotides, the CDR3 is TGTGCCAGCAGCTTCGTCCTTTCCCTCTATAATTCACCCCTCCACTTT. This translates into CASSFVLSLYNSPLHF. The chain is built from TRBV7-2 and TRBJ1-6; the D is unclear. The germline V gene encodes CDR1 SGHTA and CDR2 FQGNSA. The CDR3 has 16 amino acids. Trimming cost V 3 bases and J 3 bases, with 12 bases left between them.

The chain recombines TRBV3-1 with TRBJ1-1, with D unclear. Trimming removed 0 bases at V and 2 bases at J, with 7 bases between. This CDR3 is built from 14 residues. Per germline, CDR1 LGHDT and CDR2 YNNKEL (reference sequence). CDR3 nucleotides: TGTGCCAGCAGCCAAGAAGGCTTTAACACTGAAGCTTTCTTT. This sequence encodes CASSQEGFNTEAFF.

This clonotype was seen more than once but under ten times. V and J are TRBV28 and TRBJ2-5, with D perhaps TRBD1 or TRBD2 (5 bases each). V was clipped by 5 bases and J by 2 bases, with 9 bases between them. Germline lookup yields CDR1 MDHEN and CDR2 SYDVKM. The CDR3 totals 13 residues. The CDR3: CASSEGRQETQYF. Here the CDR3 DNA reads TGTGCCAGCAGTGAGGGACGTCAAGAGACCCAGTACTTC.

The V and J genes are TRBV28 and TRBJ2-1; unclear D gene. With 4 bases removed from V and 8 bases from J, the gap between germline ends came to 12 bases. CDR1 is MDHEN and CDR2 is SYDVKM in the germline V gene. This CDR3 spans 13 amino acids. CDR3 bases: TGTGCCAGCAGTTCCCCATCCACACATGAGCAGTTCTTC. Protein product: CASSSPSTHEQFF.

The chain combines TRBV5-1 with TRBJ2-3, with D unclear. Germline V lookup: CDR1 SGHRS, CDR2 YFSETQ. Trimming took 4 bases from V and 2 from J, leaving 11 bases between them. This CDR3 contains 14 residues. The CDR3: CASSRGSVTDTQYF. The CDR3 region has the DNA TGCGCCAGCAGCCGTGGCAGCGTCACAGATACGCAGTATTTT.